The T cell receptor (beta chain) under discussion was sequenced for a study of radiation and T cells in renal cell carcinoma. This clone was counted a single time. Treatment here: treatment-naive control, cytoreductive nephrectomy. Method: immunoSEQ multiplex PCR; TCRdb's copy keeps in-frame clones and lacks some. Among 13,000 or so clones listed, around 60% were seen once. The starting material was tumor tissue, obtained from a patient whose treatment was nephrectomy without radiotherapy. The origin of this receptor is a man aged 45-60 years with renal cell carcinoma.

DNA of the CDR3: TGTGCCAGCAGCTGGGCTCTAGCGGGGGGGCGTTTTGAGCAGTTCTTC. It codes for CASSWALAGGRFEQFF. The V and J genes are TRBV7-2 and TRBJ2-1; 12 bases align to TRBD2. The CDR3 contains 16 residues. With 4 bases clipped from V and 9 bases from J, the junction kept 10 bases outside the gene matches. CDR1 SGHTA and CDR2 FQGNSA come from the germline V gene.